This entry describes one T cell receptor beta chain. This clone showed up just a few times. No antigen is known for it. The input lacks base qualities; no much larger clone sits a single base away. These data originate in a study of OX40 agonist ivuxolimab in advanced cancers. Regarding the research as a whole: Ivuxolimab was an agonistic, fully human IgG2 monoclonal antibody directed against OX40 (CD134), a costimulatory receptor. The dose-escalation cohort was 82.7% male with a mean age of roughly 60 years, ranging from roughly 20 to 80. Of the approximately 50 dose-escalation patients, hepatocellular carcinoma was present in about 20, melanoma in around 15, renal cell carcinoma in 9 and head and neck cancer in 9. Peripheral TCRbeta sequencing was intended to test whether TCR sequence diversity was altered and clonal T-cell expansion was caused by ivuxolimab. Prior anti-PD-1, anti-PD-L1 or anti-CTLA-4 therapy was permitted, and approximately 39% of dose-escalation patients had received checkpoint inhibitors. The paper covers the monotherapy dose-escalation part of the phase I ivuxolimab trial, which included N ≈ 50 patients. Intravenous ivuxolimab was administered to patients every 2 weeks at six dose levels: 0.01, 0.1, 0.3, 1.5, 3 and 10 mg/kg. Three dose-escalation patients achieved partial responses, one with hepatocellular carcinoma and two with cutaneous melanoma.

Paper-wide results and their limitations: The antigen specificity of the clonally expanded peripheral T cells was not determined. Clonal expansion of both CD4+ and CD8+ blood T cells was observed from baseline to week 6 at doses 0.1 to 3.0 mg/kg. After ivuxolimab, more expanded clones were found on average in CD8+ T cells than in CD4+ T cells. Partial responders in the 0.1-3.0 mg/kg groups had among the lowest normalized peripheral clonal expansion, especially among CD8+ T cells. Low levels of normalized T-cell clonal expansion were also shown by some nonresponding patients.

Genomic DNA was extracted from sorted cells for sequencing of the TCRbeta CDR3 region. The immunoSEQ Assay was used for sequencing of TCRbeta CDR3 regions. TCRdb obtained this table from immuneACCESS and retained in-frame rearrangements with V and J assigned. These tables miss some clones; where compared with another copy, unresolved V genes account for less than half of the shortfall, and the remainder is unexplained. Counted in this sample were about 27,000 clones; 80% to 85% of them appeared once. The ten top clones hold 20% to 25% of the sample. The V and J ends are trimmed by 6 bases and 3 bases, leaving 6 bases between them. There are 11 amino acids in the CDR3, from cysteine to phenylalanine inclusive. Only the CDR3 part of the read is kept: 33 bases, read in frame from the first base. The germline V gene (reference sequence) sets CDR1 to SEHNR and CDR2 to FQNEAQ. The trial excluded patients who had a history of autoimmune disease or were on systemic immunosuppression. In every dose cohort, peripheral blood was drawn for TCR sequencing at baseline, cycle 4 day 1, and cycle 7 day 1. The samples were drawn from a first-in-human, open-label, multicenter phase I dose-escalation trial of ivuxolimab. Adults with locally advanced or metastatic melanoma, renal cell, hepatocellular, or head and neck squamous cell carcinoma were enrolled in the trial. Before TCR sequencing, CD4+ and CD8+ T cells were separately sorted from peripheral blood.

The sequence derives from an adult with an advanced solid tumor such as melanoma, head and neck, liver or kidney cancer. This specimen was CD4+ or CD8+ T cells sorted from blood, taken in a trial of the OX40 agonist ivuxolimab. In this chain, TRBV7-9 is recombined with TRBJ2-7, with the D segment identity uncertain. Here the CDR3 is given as CASSNDYEQYF. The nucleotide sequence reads TGTGCCAGCAGTAATGACTACGAGCAGTACTTC.